This T cell receptor (beta chain) was recovered during a study of CD8+CD57+ T cells in acquired aplastic anemia. In the study overall: When averaged, DNA from sorted CD4+ and CD8+ cells came to approximately 3.2 ug. Findings of the study overall: Around 29 shared CD8+ CDR3s appeared highly expressed within patients' immunodominant clones.

This CDR3 contains 17 residues. Germline V gene sequence: CDR1 SGHTS, CDR2 YDEGEE. The ends lost 4 bases at V and 7 bases at J; junction bases unmatched: 17. This clonotype was counted at least ten times. What it binds is unknown. TCR beta VDJ and CDR3 profiles were obtained from a genomic DNA template. TCRdb analysed the reads with MiXCR anew, one entry per CDR3 protein. The top ten clones hold 7.8% of a sample with hundreds of thousands of distinct CDR3 sequences, around half of them seen once. Patients included in sequencing had previously demonstrated CD8+CD57+ cell expansion by flow cytometry. Everyone among the patients had severe acquired aplastic anemia.

The sequencing input was sorted CD4+, CD8+, or CD8+CD57+ T cells (not recorded which) from PBMCs. The V gene is TRBV5-8, the J gene TRBJ2-7; 10 bases align to TRBD1. This TCR was recovered from a human donor with aplastic anemia. CDR3: CASSPRQGAPQREEQYF. The CDR3 coding sequence is TGTGCCAGCAGCCCACGACAGGGGGCGCCCCAAAGGGAGGAGCAGTACTTC.